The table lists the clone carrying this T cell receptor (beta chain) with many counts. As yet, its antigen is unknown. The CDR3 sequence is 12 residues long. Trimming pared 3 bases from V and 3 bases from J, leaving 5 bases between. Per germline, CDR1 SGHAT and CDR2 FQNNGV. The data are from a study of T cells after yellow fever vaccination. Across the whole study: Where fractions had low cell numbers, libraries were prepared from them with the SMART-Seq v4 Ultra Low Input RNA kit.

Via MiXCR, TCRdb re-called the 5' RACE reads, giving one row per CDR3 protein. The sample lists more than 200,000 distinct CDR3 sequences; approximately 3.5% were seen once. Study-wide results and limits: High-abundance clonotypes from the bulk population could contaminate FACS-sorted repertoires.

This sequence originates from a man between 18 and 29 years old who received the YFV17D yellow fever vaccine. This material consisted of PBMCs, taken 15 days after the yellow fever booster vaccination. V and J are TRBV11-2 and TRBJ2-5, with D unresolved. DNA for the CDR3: TGTGCCAGCAGCTTCTTAGAAGAGACCCAGTACTTC. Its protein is CASSFLEETQYF.